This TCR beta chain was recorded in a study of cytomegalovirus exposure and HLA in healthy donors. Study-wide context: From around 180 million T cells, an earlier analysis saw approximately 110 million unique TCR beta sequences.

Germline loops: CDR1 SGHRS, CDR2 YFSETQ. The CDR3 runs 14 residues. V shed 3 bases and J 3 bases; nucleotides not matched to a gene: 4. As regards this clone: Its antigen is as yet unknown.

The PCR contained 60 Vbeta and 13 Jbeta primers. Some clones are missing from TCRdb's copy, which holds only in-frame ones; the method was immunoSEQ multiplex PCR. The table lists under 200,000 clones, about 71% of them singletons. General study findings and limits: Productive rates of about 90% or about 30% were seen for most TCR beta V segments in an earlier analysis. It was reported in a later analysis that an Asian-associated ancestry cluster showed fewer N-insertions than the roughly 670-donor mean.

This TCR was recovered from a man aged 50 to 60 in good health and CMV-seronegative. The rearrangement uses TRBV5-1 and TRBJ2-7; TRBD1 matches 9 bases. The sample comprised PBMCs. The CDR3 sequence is CASSWGTGLYEQYF. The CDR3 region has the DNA TGCGCCAGCAGCTGGGGGACAGGGCTCTACGAGCAGTACTTC. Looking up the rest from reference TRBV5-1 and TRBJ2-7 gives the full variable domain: KAGVTQTPRYLIKTRGQQVTLSCSPISGHRSVSWYQQTPGQGLQFLFEYFSETQRNKGNFPGRFSGRQFSNSRSEMNVSTLELGDSALYLCASSWGTGLYEQYFGPGTRLTVT.